Following are 13 T cell receptor beta chains from one sample sequenced in a study of blood T cell repertoires in COVID-19. Sequencing used immunoSEQ multiplex PCR; TCRdb keeps in-frame clones, though not all of them. Here the sample spans roughly 67,000 clones, about 82% being singletons. The specimen was peripheral blood. The source is a man between 45 and 60 years old with acute or convalescent COVID-19.

This clone was detected once. This chain joins TRBV6-5 and TRBJ2-7; maybe TRBD1 (5 bases). Germline loops: CDR1 MNHEY, CDR2 SVGAGI. The length of the CDR3 is 13 residues. The V gene lost 5 bases and the J gene lost 3 bases, with 11 bases spanning the gap. The CDR3 is CASSPPDNYEQYF. CDR3 nucleotide sequence: TGTGCCAGCAGTCCCCCGGACAACTACGAGCAGTACTTC.

This chain connects TRBV5-1 to TRBJ1-4; 7 nucleotides line up with TRBD1. The CDR3 contains 15 residues. Germline lookup yields CDR1 SGHRS and CDR2 YFSETQ. The ends lost 4 bases at V and 8 bases at J; junction bases unmatched: 11. CDR3 DNA: TGCGCCAGCAGCAAGCTTGGGGACAGTGCGGAAAAACTGTTTTTT. Its translation: CASSKLGDSAEKLFF. Together with reference TRBV5-1 and TRBJ1-4, the CDR3 gives the full variable domain: KAGVTQTPRYLIKTRGQQVTLSCSPISGHRSVSWYQQTPGQGLQFLFEYFSETQRNKGNFPGRFSGRQFSNSRSEMNVSTLELGDSALYLCASSKLGDSAEKLFFGSGTQLSVL.

CDR3 amino acids: CASSLLAAAYNEQFF. The CDR3 nucleotides read TGTGCCAGCAGTTTACTGGCCGCGGCCTACAATGAGCAGTTCTTC. The chain carries TRBV27 and TRBJ2-1; no reliable D call. The germline V and J ends were trimmed by 2 bases and 2 bases, with 10 bases remaining between them. The CDR3 sequence is 15 residues long. The germline V gene encodes CDR1 MNHEY and CDR2 SMNVEV (reference sequence).

The V and J genes are TRBV15 and TRBJ1-6; D is perhaps TRBD1 (5 bases). Trimming removed 1 base from V and 13 bases from J, with 14 bases in between. CDR1 is LNHNV and CDR2 is YYDKDF in the germline V gene (reference sequence). This CDR3 spans 14 amino acids. CDR3 protein: CATSRAQGGSPLHF. The CDR3 DNA reads as TGTGCCACCAGCAGAGCCCAGGGAGGGAGTCCCCTCCACTTT.

The chain carries TRBV5-1 and TRBJ2-7; 7 nucleotides line up with TRBD1. The trim removed 5 bases at V and 2 bases at J, leaving 10 bases unmatched. The CDR3 spans 15 residues. CDR1 and CDR2 from the germline V gene are SGHRS and YFSETQ. As DNA, the CDR3 is TGCGCCAGCAGTTTTTCCGGGACAGCGACCTACGAGCAGTACTTC. Amino acids: CASSFSGTATYEQYF.

This chain joins TRBV4-1 and TRBJ2-1; possibly TRBD2 for D (6 bases). CDR1 is MGHRA and CDR2 is YSYEKL in the germline V gene. V lost 4 bases, J lost 0 bases, and 16 bases lay in between. CDR3 length: 17 amino acids. CDR3 DNA sequence: TGCGCCAGCAGCCCCACCGGGACTCCGAGCTCCTACAATGAGCAGTTCTTC. Protein product: CASSPTGTPSSYNEQFF.

The chain couples TRBV19 to TRBJ2-5; perhaps TRBD1 as D (5 bases). Germline assignment: CDR1 LNHDA and CDR2 SQIVND (reference sequence). The CDR3 extends over 15 amino acids. V dropped 4 bases and J dropped 3 bases, with 15 bases sitting between them. The CDR3, as DNA: TGTGCCAGTAGTAAGGGGTCGGGCAGTAAAGAGACCCAGTACTTC. Its protein product is CASSKGSGSKETQYF.

The chain uses TRBV24-1 and TRBJ1-4; D is unresolved. Germline-derived CDR1 and CDR2 are KGHDR and SFDVKD. V was cut by 10 bases and J by 5 bases, with 13 bases left in between. The length of the CDR3 is 13 residues. The CDR3 region has the DNA TGTGCCACTTCTCGGTCGAGCAATGAAAAACTGTTTTTT. It yields the protein CATSRSSNEKLFF.

The CDR3 DNA sequence: TGTGCCAGCTCACCCTACGAGGGCAGGGGTAATGAAAAACTGTTTTTT. This translates into CASSPYEGRGNEKLFF. This chain connects TRBV18 to TRBJ1-4, with a possible D match to TRBD1 (6 bases). CDR3 size: 16 residues. Germline V gene data show CDR1 as KGHSH and CDR2 as LQKENI. Between the trimmed V and J ends, which lost 3 bases and 4 bases, there was a span of 15 bases.

The chain's CDR3 is CASSVGQNTEAFF. DNA for the CDR3: TGTGCCAGCAGCGTTGGACAGAACACTGAAGCTTTCTTT. The chain combines TRBV7-9 with TRBJ1-1; D may be TRBD1 (5 bases). The germline gives CDR1 SEHNR, CDR2 FQNEAQ (reference sequence). The CDR3 is 13 amino acids. Trimming stripped 5 bases from V and 1 base from J, with 8 bases between.

The chain is built from TRBV19 and TRBJ2-7, with D perhaps TRBD2 (6 bases). Germline V gene lookup returns CDR1 LNHDA and CDR2 SQIVND (reference sequence). V lost 3 bases and J lost 2, with 17 bases in between. The CDR3 sequence is 16 residues long. CDR3 sequence: CASSIGFREIPYEQYF. The CDR3 region has the DNA TGTGCCAGTAGTATCGGGTTCCGGGAGATACCCTACGAGCAGTACTTC.

The rearrangement joins TRBV30 to TRBJ2-7; TRBD2 is a possible D gene (6 bases). The CDR3 is made up of 14 amino acids. V was cut by 1 base and J by 0 bases, with 10 bases left in between. Germline values: CDR1 GTSNPN, CDR2 SVGIG (reference sequence). The CDR3 coding sequence is TGTGCCTGGAGTGCTTCCGGGGGCTCCTACGAGCAGTACTTC. Its translation: CAWSASGGSYEQYF.

The chain uses TRBV28 and TRBJ1-5; 7 nucleotides agree with TRBD1. The CDR3 extends over 16 amino acids. The J segment lost 2 bases and the V segment lost 4 bases, leaving 8 bases of the junction unmatched. CDR1 and CDR2 from the germline V gene are MDHEN and SYDVKM. The CDR3 spells CASSWIGGRGNQPQHF. The CDR3 bases are TGTGCCAGCAGTTGGATAGGGGGCCGGGGCAATCAGCCCCAGCATTTT.